Listed below are T cell receptor beta chains from one sample, sequenced in a study of patients and donors after allogeneic stem cell transplantation. In TCRdb, the RT-PCR reads were re-called with MiXCR into one record per CDR3 protein. The sample records about 100,000 distinct CDR3 sequences, approximately 40% being singletons. The sample was blood, either unsorted or a sorted T cell fraction (not recorded which). These receptors all come from a human donor who was either an allogeneic HSCT recipient or a stem cell or donor lymphocyte infusion donor (not recorded which). It is not recorded whose cells these are; they may come from a transplant donor. Both conserved end residues are part of each CDR3. The order of the fields is V gene, D gene, clone size, J gene, CDR3 protein, CDR3 DNA. The D gene is left open where the match is weak. A clone size is listed for some rows: how often the clone was seen (once, few, many), or a class if it is expanded.

v_call: TRBV2
d_call: TRBD2
clone_size: -
j_call: TRBJ2-1
cdr3_aa: CASSDPSLGLAGGSYNEQFF
cdr3_nt: TGTGCCAGCAGTGACCCCTCCTTGGGACTAGCGGGAGGATCCTACAATGAGCAGTTCTTC

v_call: TRBV18
d_call: -
clone_size: -
j_call: TRBJ2-1
cdr3_aa: CASSFYPYNEQFF
cdr3_nt: TGTGCCAGCTCATTTTACCCCTACAATGAGCAGTTCTTC

v_call: TRBV5-1
d_call: TRBD2
clone_size: -
j_call: TRBJ2-7
cdr3_aa: CASSPGTSGRSYEQYF
cdr3_nt: TGCGCCAGCAGCCCAGGGACTAGCGGGAGATCCTACGAGCAGTACTTC

v_call: TRBV4-3
d_call: -
clone_size: -
j_call: TRBJ1-4
cdr3_aa: CASSRSRGGEEKLFF
cdr3_nt: TGCGCCAGCAGCCGTTCGAGGGGGGGCGAGGAAAAACTGTTTTTT

v_call: TRBV6-5
d_call: -
clone_size: few
j_call: TRBJ2-1
cdr3_aa: CASSINRGGDEQFF
cdr3_nt: TGTGCCAGCAGTATTAACAGGGGAGGGGATGAGCAGTTCTTC

v_call: TRBV4-3
d_call: -
clone_size: many
j_call: TRBJ1-2
cdr3_aa: CASSQGIPAVYGYTF
cdr3_nt: TGCGCCAGCAGCCAAGGAATTCCCGCAGTCTATGGCTACACCTTC

v_call: TRBV5-1
d_call: TRBD1
clone_size: -
j_call: TRBJ1-4
cdr3_aa: CASSSTGGEGKLFF
cdr3_nt: TGCGCCAGCAGCTCTACAGGGGGGGAAGGAAAACTGTTTTTT

v_call: TRBV15
d_call: -
clone_size: -
j_call: TRBJ1-5
cdr3_aa: CATSRAPRQPQHF
cdr3_nt: TGTGCCACCAGCAGAGCGCCGCGTCAGCCCCAGCATTTT

v_call: TRBV4-2
d_call: TRBD2
clone_size: -
j_call: TRBJ2-1
cdr3_aa: CASSPLAGAFEQFF
cdr3_nt: TGTGCCAGCAGCCCACTAGCGGGAGCTTTTGAGCAGTTCTTC

v_call: TRBV20-1
d_call: -
clone_size: -
j_call: TRBJ2-3
cdr3_aa: CSASGPEFFPDTQYF
cdr3_nt: TGCAGTGCTAGTGGTCCCGAATTTTTCCCAGATACGCAGTATTTT

v_call: TRBV29-1
d_call: -
clone_size: few
j_call: TRBJ1-1
cdr3_aa: CSVGWWDRDPPFFF
cdr3_nt: TGCAGCGTTGGATGGTGGGACCGGGACCCCCCGTTTTTCTTT

v_call: TRBV12-3/TRBV12-4
d_call: TRBD2
clone_size: -
j_call: TRBJ2-1
cdr3_aa: CASRSGRANNEQFF
cdr3_nt: TGTGCCAGCAGGAGCGGGAGGGCCAACAATGAGCAGTTCTTC

v_call: TRBV19
d_call: -
clone_size: -
j_call: TRBJ2-1
cdr3_aa: CASSSRGVEQFF
cdr3_nt: TGTGCCAGTAGTAGCAGGGGGGTTGAGCAGTTCTTC

v_call: TRBV28
d_call: -
clone_size: -
j_call: TRBJ1-4
cdr3_aa: CASIGPKTNEKLFF
cdr3_nt: TGTGCCAGCATCGGACCGAAAACTAATGAAAAACTGTTTTTT

v_call: TRBV12-3/TRBV12-4
d_call: -
clone_size: few
j_call: TRBJ1-4
cdr3_aa: CASSKGANEKLFF
cdr3_nt: TGTGCCAGCAGTAAAGGGGCTAATGAAAAACTGTTTTTT

v_call: TRBV29-1
d_call: TRBD1
clone_size: -
j_call: TRBJ1-2
cdr3_aa: CSVGQQGAGGYTF
cdr3_nt: TGCAGCGTTGGACAACAGGGGGCGGGAGGCTACACCTTC

v_call: TRBV24-1
d_call: -
clone_size: -
j_call: TRBJ2-3
cdr3_aa: CATSDPARVSTDTQYF
cdr3_nt: TGTGCCACCAGTGACCCCGCCAGGGTCAGCACAGATACGCAGTATTTT

v_call: TRBV10-3
d_call: TRBD1
clone_size: few
j_call: TRBJ1-5
cdr3_aa: CAISEPGQGGHQPQHF
cdr3_nt: TGTGCCATCAGTGAGCCCGGACAGGGAGGTCATCAGCCCCAGCATTTT

v_call: TRBV24-1
d_call: -
clone_size: few
j_call: TRBJ1-2
cdr3_aa: CATSDPGTAAGGYTF
cdr3_nt: TGTGCCACCAGTGACCCTGGGACGGCCGCGGGAGGCTACACCTTC

v_call: TRBV12-3/TRBV12-4
d_call: -
clone_size: -
j_call: TRBJ1-4
cdr3_aa: CASSWDTQATNEKLFF
cdr3_nt: TGTGCCAGCAGCTGGGACACCCAAGCAACTAATGAAAAACTGTTTTTT

v_call: TRBV6-1
d_call: TRBD1
clone_size: few
j_call: TRBJ2-7
cdr3_aa: CASSQPGTGGYEQYF
cdr3_nt: TGTGCCAGCAGTCAACCCGGGACAGGAGGGTACGAGCAGTACTTC

v_call: TRBV5-1
d_call: -
clone_size: -
j_call: TRBJ1-2
cdr3_aa: CASSFPKLELRGYTF
cdr3_nt: TGCGCCAGCAGCTTCCCAAAACTCGAATTGCGTGGCTACACCTTC

v_call: TRBV12-5
d_call: -
clone_size: few
j_call: TRBJ1-2
cdr3_aa: CASGNQGDLNYGYTF
cdr3_nt: TGTGCTAGTGGAAACCAGGGTGATCTTAACTATGGCTACACCTTC

v_call: TRBV9
d_call: -
clone_size: -
j_call: TRBJ2-7
cdr3_aa: CASSVEGGSAYEQYF
cdr3_nt: TGTGCCAGCAGCGTAGAGGGGGGATCCGCCTACGAGCAGTACTTC

v_call: TRBV7-2
d_call: -
clone_size: -
j_call: TRBJ2-3
cdr3_aa: CASSLVRESTDTQYF
cdr3_nt: TGTGCCAGCAGCTTAGTCCGGGAAAGCACAGATACGCAGTATTTT

v_call: TRBV20-1
d_call: -
clone_size: -
j_call: TRBJ1-5
cdr3_aa: CSATGNWNQPQHF
cdr3_nt: TGCAGTGCTACAGGGAATTGGAATCAGCCCCAGCATTTT

v_call: TRBV27
d_call: -
clone_size: -
j_call: TRBJ1-5
cdr3_aa: CASSLSPENQPQHF
cdr3_nt: TGTGCCAGCAGTTTATCACCGGAGAATCAGCCCCAGCATTTT

v_call: TRBV20-1
d_call: TRBD1
clone_size: few
j_call: TRBJ1-6
cdr3_aa: CSARAGGDSPLHF
cdr3_nt: TGCAGTGCTAGAGCAGGGGGGGATTCACCCCTCCACTTT

v_call: TRBV29-1
d_call: -
clone_size: once
j_call: TRBJ2-2
cdr3_aa: CSVGRADTGELFF
cdr3_nt: TGCAGCGTTGGCAGGGCGGACACCGGGGAGCTGTTTTTT

v_call: TRBV7-9
d_call: -
clone_size: once
j_call: TRBJ2-7
cdr3_aa: CASSLRPYEQYF
cdr3_nt: TGTGCCAGCAGCCTTAGACCCTACGAGCAGTACTTC

v_call: TRBV7-2
d_call: TRBD2
clone_size: -
j_call: TRBJ2-4
cdr3_aa: CASSLGRLAGAKNIQYF
cdr3_nt: TGTGCCAGCAGCTTAGGTCGCCTAGCGGGGGCCAAAAACATTCAGTACTTC

v_call: TRBV6-1
d_call: -
clone_size: few
j_call: TRBJ1-2
cdr3_aa: CASSEAGGGYGYTF
cdr3_nt: TGTGCCAGCAGTGAAGCGGGGGGCGGCTATGGCTACACCTTC

v_call: TRBV27
d_call: TRBD2
clone_size: -
j_call: TRBJ2-7
cdr3_aa: CASSGRTRRSEQYF
cdr3_nt: TGTGCCAGCAGTGGGCGGACTAGACGGTCCGAGCAGTACTTC

v_call: TRBV7-2
d_call: TRBD1
clone_size: once
j_call: TRBJ1-4
cdr3_aa: CASSLAPGTVEKLFF
cdr3_nt: TGTGCCAGCAGCTTAGCTCCCGGGACAGTTGAAAAACTGTTTTTT

v_call: TRBV12-3/TRBV12-4
d_call: TRBD2
clone_size: -
j_call: TRBJ2-7
cdr3_aa: CASRLGTSASYEQYF
cdr3_nt: TGTGCCAGCAGACTAGGGACTAGCGCCTCCTACGAGCAGTACTTC

v_call: TRBV10-3
d_call: TRBD2
clone_size: -
j_call: TRBJ2-7
cdr3_aa: CATGLAPYEQYF
cdr3_nt: TGTGCCACCGGACTAGCGCCCTACGAGCAGTACTTC

v_call: TRBV7-9
d_call: TRBD1
clone_size: -
j_call: TRBJ1-1
cdr3_aa: CASSVRQGRDTEAFF
cdr3_nt: TGTGCCAGCAGCGTAAGACAGGGGCGGGACACTGAAGCTTTCTTT

v_call: TRBV12-3/TRBV12-4
d_call: TRBD2
clone_size: -
j_call: TRBJ2-1
cdr3_aa: CASSPSGDPYNEQFF
cdr3_nt: TGTGCCAGCAGCCCCAGCGGGGACCCCTACAATGAGCAGTTCTTC

v_call: TRBV7-2
d_call: -
clone_size: -
j_call: TRBJ2-3
cdr3_aa: CASSIGTPGDTQYF
cdr3_nt: TGTGCCAGCAGCATCGGGACTCCCGGAGATACGCAGTATTTT

v_call: TRBV12-3/TRBV12-4
d_call: -
clone_size: -
j_call: TRBJ2-5
cdr3_aa: CASSLPGPTQETQYF
cdr3_nt: TGTGCCAGCAGCTTACCGGGACCCACCCAAGAGACCCAGTACTTC